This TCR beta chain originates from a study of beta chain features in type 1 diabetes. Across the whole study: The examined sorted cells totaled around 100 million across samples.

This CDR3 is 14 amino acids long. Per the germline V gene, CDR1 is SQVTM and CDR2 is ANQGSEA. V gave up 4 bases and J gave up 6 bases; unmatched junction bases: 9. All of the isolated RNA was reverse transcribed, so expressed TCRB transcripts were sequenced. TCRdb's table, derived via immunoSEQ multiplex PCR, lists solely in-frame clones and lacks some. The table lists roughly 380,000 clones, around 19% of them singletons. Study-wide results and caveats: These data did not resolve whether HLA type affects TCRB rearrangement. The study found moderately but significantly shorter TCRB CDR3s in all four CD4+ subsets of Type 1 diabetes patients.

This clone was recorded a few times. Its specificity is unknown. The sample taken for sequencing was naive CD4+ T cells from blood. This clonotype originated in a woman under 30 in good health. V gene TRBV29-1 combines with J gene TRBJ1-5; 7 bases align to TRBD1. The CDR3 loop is CSVVGGQPGQPQHF. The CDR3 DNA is TGCAGCGTTGTTGGGGGACAGCCAGGTCAGCCCCAGCATTTT.